Presented here are 22 T cell receptor beta chains from one specimen sequenced in a study of regulatory T cells in long-lasting Graves disease. Building the TCR beta libraries relied on iRepertoire HTBI primers, and CDR3 regions underwent Arm-PCR. TCRdb processed the multiplex PCR reads anew with MiXCR; each CDR3 protein has one entry. The repertoire holds under 800,000 distinct CDR3 sequences, approximately 15% seen once, with 15% to 20% in the top ten. The time point here: newly diagnosed GD, antithyroid drugs for less than 3 months. The TCR library was prepared using RNA isolated from PBMCs. The sample also formed part of further work on T cells in Graves' hyperthyroidism and ophthalmopathy.

The source was peripheral blood mononuclear cells (PBMCs), collected at new diagnosis, from a patient treated with antithyroid drugs. Source of these receptors: a woman aged 25 to 45 with Graves disease.

This clonotype has a count of ten or more. The rearrangement uses TRBV9 and TRBJ1-5; weak D call: TRBD1 (6 bases). The CDR3 is 15 residues long. In germline, CDR1 is SGDLS, CDR2 YYNGEE. V lost 0 bases to trimming and J lost 4 bases, with 11 bases between them. CDR3 sequence: CASSVDGGANQPQHF. In nucleotides, the CDR3 is TGTGCCAGCAGCGTAGACGGGGGCGCAAATCAGCCCCAGCATTTT.

This clonotype was detected many times. CDR3 in DNA: TGTGCCAGCAGTTTACGGTATTTGGGGGAGCTGTTTTTT. This translates into CASSLRYLGELFF. The chain combines TRBV28 with TRBJ2-2; D gene ambiguous. The germline V gene has CDR1 MDHEN and CDR2 SYDVKM. V gave up 2 bases and J gave up 8 bases, with 9 bases separating them. The CDR3 covers 13 residues.

This clonotype has only a few counts. The chain combines TRBV9 with TRBJ2-3; D is unresolved. Germline values: CDR1 SGDLS, CDR2 YYNGEE. Trimming took off 0 bases at V and 5 bases at J, with 4 bases between the two ends. CDR3 length equals 12 residues. The CDR3 nucleotides are TGTGCCAGCAGCGTAGCTGAAGATACGCAGTATTTT. Protein sequence: CASSVAEDTQYF.

This clonotype was counted at least ten times. The chain uses TRBV28 and TRBJ1-1; D remains unclear. Germline V lookup: CDR1 MDHEN, CDR2 SYDVKM. Trimming left V 5 bases short and J 0 bases short, with 13 bases between. The CDR3 has 15 residues. The CDR3 loop is CASSPLGRMNTEAFF. The CDR3 region has the DNA TGTGCCAGCAGTCCCCTAGGCAGGATGAACACTGAAGCTTTCTTT.

This clonotype occurred once. The chain links TRBV3-1 to TRBJ2-3; 10 nucleotides align to TRBD2. The junction had 6 bases not matched to a gene; V was cut back by 0 bases and J by 0 bases. This CDR3 spans 18 amino acids. Germline V lookup: CDR1 LGHDT, CDR2 YNNKEL (reference sequence). The CDR3 region has the DNA TGTGCCAGCAGCCAAGATAGTAGCGGGAGGAGAAGCACAGATACGCAGTATTTT. It codes for CASSQDSSGRRSTDTQYF.

This clonotype has just a few counts. The V and J genes are TRBV10-3 and TRBJ2-7, with 10 bases that match TRBD2. V was clipped by 6 bases and J by 5 bases; unmatched bases: 7. This CDR3 is 14 amino acids long. Germline loops: CDR1 ENHRY, CDR2 SYGVKD. The CDR3 loop reads CAIRLPGTSDEQYF. The CDR3 DNA reads TGTGCCATCAGACTCCCCGGGACTAGCGACGAGCAGTACTTC.

This sequence joins TRBV20-1 and TRBJ1-5, with TRBD1 as a possible D gene (5 bases). With 0 bases removed from V and 6 bases from J, the gap between germline ends came to 9 bases. CDR1 and CDR2 from the germline V gene are DFQATT and SNEGSKA (reference sequence). The CDR3 is made up of 13 amino acids. This CDR3 reads CSAREGAGQPQHF. CDR3 bases: TGCAGTGCTAGAGAAGGGGCGGGTCAGCCCCAGCATTTT.

This clonotype turned up a few times. V and J are TRBV20-1 and TRBJ1-2, with TRBD1 identical over 7 bases. The germline V gene encodes CDR1 DFQATT and CDR2 SNEGSKA (reference sequence). V lost 4 bases, J lost 7 bases, and 9 bases stayed unmatched. This CDR3 is 13 amino acids long. CDR3 sequence reads: CSATETGVGGYTF. The CDR3 nucleotides read TGCAGTGCTACTGAAACAGGGGTGGGTGGCTACACCTTC.

The V gene is TRBV6-2 or TRBV6-3, the J gene TRBJ2-3, with 13 bases fitting TRBD2. The CDR3 covers 16 residues. Germline-derived CDR1 and CDR2 are MNHEY and SVGEGT. The V gene end was trimmed by 1 base and the J gene end by 5 bases; junction bases not matched to a gene: 3. The CDR3 reads CASSYWTSGSGDTQYF. In nucleotides, the CDR3 is TGTGCCAGCAGTTACTGGACTAGCGGGAGCGGAGATACGCAGTATTTT.

The chain recombines TRBV7-6 with TRBJ2-2; maybe TRBD1 (6 bases). The germline V gene has CDR1 SGHVS and CDR2 FNYEAQ. The CDR3 loop spans 16 amino acids. Between the trimmed V and J ends, which lost 5 bases and 0 bases, there was a span of 13 bases. The CDR3 sequence: CASSPTGLANTGELFF. CDR3 bases: TGTGCCAGCAGCCCCACAGGGCTCGCGAACACCGGGGAGCTGTTTTTT.

This clonotype has a handful of counts. This rearrangement joins TRBV2 to TRBJ1-4; D is uncertain. From germline, CDR1 is SNHLY and CDR2 FYNNEI. The CDR3 loop spans 13 amino acids. V was shortened by 3 bases and J by 6 bases, with 8 bases between the two germline ends. As DNA, the CDR3 is TGTGCCAGCAGTGACCCGGTCTATGAAAAACTGTTTTTT. Translating gives CASSDPVYEKLFF.

This chain connects TRBV7-9 to TRBJ1-4, with D maybe TRBD1 (5 bases). Germline CDR1 is SEHNR and CDR2 is FQNEAQ (reference sequence). V dropped 2 bases and J dropped 5 bases, with 15 bases sitting between them. The CDR3 is made up of 16 amino acids. CDR3 DNA: TGTGCCAGCAGCTTACAACTAACAGGCCCCAATGAAAAACTGTTTTTT. Translation gives CASSLQLTGPNEKLFF.

This clonotype was observed a handful of times. This chain uses TRBV9 with TRBJ1-2; D call uncertain. Trimming cost V 4 bases and J 3 bases, with 13 bases left between them. This CDR3 is 14 amino acids long. Germline-derived CDR1 and CDR2 are SGDLS and YYNGEE. CDR3 nucleotides: TGTGCCAGCAGCCCCCTAGGTTTCTACTATGGCTACACCTTC. It codes for CASSPLGFYYGYTF.

This clonotype was counted ten times or more. The chain links TRBV11-2 to TRBJ2-2, with 7 bases that match TRBD2. V lost 8 bases to trimming and J lost 6 bases; unmatched junction nucleotides: 12. CDR1 is SGHAT and CDR2 is FQNNGV in the germline V gene. This CDR3 is 15 amino acids long. CDR3 nucleotide sequence: TGTGCCAGCTCAGTTAGCGGGTCCCGATCCGGGGAGCTGTTTTTT. Protein: CASSVSGSRSGELFF.

The chain has TRBV27 and TRBJ1-4; 10 bases line up with TRBD1. With 5 bases clipped from V and 7 bases from J, the junction kept 4 bases outside the gene matches. Germline V gene lookup returns CDR1 MNHEY and CDR2 SMNVEV (reference sequence). This CDR3 is built from 14 residues. CDR3 loop: CASSRQGATEKLFF. Written as DNA, the CDR3 is TGTGCCAGCAGTCGACAGGGGGCGACTGAAAAACTGTTTTTT.

V usage is TRBV7-3 and J usage is TRBJ2-2; 8 nucleotides align to TRBD2. The germline CDR1 and CDR2 sequences are SGHTA and FQGTGA. With 5 bases clipped from V and 2 bases from J, the junction kept 7 bases outside the gene matches. The CDR3 has 16 residues. CDR3 bases: TGTGCCAGCAGCCCTAATAGCGGGACCAACACCGGGGAGCTGTTTTTT. It codes for CASSPNSGTNTGELFF.

In nucleotides, the CDR3 is TGTGCCAGCTCACCTTCGGGGTCGTCCAAAAACATTCAGTACTTC. This sequence encodes CASSPSGSSKNIQYF. The V and J genes are TRBV18 and TRBJ2-4; the D gene is possibly TRBD2 (5 bases). The V gene's germline CDR1 is KGHSH and CDR2 LQKENI. Trimming shortened V by 3 bases and J by 2 bases, and 11 bases separated the two germline ends. There are 15 residues in the CDR3.

The genes are TRBV5-4 and TRBJ1-2; TRBD1 is a possible D gene (5 bases). Trimming cost V 3 bases and J 5 bases, with 11 bases left between them. Germline V gives CDR1 SGHNT, CDR2 YYREEE (reference sequence). CDR3 size: 13 residues. The CDR3 reads CASSSDGQYGYTF. DNA for the CDR3: TGTGCCAGCAGCTCGGACGGACAATATGGCTACACCTTC.

This clonotype showed up many times. The chain uses TRBV7-2 and TRBJ2-7; D gene uncertain. The V end was cut by 1 base, the J end by 2 bases, with 12 bases between. CDR1 SGHTA and CDR2 FQGNSA come from the germline V gene. The CDR3 runs 15 residues. Here the CDR3 reads CASSLGSGVTYEQYF. CDR3 bases: TGTGCCAGCAGCTTAGGGAGTGGTGTCACCTACGAGCAGTACTTC.

This clonotype was counted ten times or more. This sequence joins TRBV12-3 or TRBV12-4 and TRBJ2-1; D unresolved. The length of the CDR3 is 11 residues. V lost 0 bases to trimming and J lost 10 bases, with 4 bases between them. The CDR3 DNA reads TGTGCCAGCAGTTTAGCAAAGGAGCAGTTCTTC. Translated: CASSLAKEQFF.

Ten or more counts support this clonotype. This rearrangement joins TRBV30 to TRBJ1-5; D gene ambiguous. CDR1 and CDR2 (germline): GTSNPN, SVGIG (reference sequence). The CDR3 is 13 residues long. Trimming took off 2 bases at V and 3 bases at J, with 8 bases between the two ends. This CDR3 is CAWSLGPNQPQHF. For the CDR3, the DNA is TGTGCCTGGAGTTTGGGTCCCAATCAGCCCCAGCATTTT.

This clonotype was recorded a few times. The chain joins TRBV19 to TRBJ1-1; possibly TRBD1 for D (6 bases). The CDR3 consists of 14 residues. V lost 4 bases and J lost 5, with 14 bases in between. The germline CDR1 and CDR2 sequences are LNHDA and SQIVND (reference sequence). In nucleotides, the CDR3 is TGTGCCAGTAGTAGTGGGGGGGGGCAGACTGAAGCTTTCTTT. This sequence encodes CASSSGGGQTEAFF. Full variable domain (missing parts from reference TRBV19 and TRBJ1-1): DGGITQSPKYLFRKEGQNVTLSCEQNLNHDAMYWYRQDPGQGLRLIYYSQIVNDFQKGDIAEGYSVSREKKESFPLTVTSAQKNPTAFYLCASSSGGGQTEAFFGQGTRLTVV.